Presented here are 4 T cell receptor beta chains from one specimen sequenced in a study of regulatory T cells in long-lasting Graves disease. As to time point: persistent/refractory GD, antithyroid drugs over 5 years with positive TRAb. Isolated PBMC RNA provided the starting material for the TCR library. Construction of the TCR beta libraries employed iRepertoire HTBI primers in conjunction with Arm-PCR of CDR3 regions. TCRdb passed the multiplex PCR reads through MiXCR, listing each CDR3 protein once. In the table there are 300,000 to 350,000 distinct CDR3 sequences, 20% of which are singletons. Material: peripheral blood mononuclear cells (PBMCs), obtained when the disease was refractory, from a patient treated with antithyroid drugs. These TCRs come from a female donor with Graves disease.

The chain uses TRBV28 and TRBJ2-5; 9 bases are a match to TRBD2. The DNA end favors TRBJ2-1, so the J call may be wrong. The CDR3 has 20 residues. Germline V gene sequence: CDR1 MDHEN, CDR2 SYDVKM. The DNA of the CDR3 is TGTGCCAGCAGTTTCCTCAGGGCTAGCGGGGATCAAGGCCGTTACAATGAGCAGTTCTTC. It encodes CASSFLRASGDQGRYNEQFF.

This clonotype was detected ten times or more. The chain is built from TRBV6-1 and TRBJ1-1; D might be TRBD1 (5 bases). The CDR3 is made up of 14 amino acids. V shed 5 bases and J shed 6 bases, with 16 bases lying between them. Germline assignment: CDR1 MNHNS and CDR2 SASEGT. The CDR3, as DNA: TGTGCCAGCAGTCCCAGGGTCTGGGCCGCTGAAGCTTTCTTT. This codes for CASSPRVWAAEAFF.

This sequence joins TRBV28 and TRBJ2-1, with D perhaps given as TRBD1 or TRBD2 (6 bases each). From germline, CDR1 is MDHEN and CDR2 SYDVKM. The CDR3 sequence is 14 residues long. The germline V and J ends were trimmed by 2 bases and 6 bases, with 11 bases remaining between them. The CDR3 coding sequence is TGTGCCAGCAGTTTACTCACGGGGGCCAATGAGCAGTTCTTC. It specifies CASSLLTGANEQFF.

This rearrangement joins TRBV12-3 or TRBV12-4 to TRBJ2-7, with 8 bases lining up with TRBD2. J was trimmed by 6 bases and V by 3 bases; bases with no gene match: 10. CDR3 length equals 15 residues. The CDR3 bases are TGTGCCAGCAGTTTTAGGGGAGCGGGAGCCCCCGAGCAGTACTTC. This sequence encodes CASSFRGAGAPEQYF.